This T cell receptor (beta chain) was captured by sequencing in a study of tumor-infiltrating lymphocytes in primary liver carcinoma. Study-level background: Tumors were stage T1-T3 N0M0, roughly 4.2 to 11 cm across.

This CDR3 region has 14 residues. Trimming took off 5 bases at V and 6 bases at J, with 14 bases between the two ends. Germline DNA was also extracted, and blood RNA derived from unsorted whole blood. Study findings and constraints: Tumors reached a significantly greater top-250-clone fraction than blood did (p = 0.039). Tumor-adjacent and tumor-blood pairs shared less of their repertoires than tumor region pairs shared.

A constant-region primer served to make TCR beta cDNA from 500 to 550 ng total RNA. Libraries of TCR beta came from three nested multiplex PCR rounds with slightly modified ARM-PCR. Two initial PCR rounds of around 9 cycles each paired TRBV1-TRBV30 forward primers with a C-beta reverse primer. TCRdb independently ran MiXCR on the multiplex PCR reads; one entry per CDR3 protein. This sample yields approximately 320,000 distinct CDR3 sequences, of which around three fifths are seen a single time; 15% to 20% belongs to the top ten. In this sample, this clonotype turned up many times. Its antigen is as yet unknown.

The receptor comes from a woman aged 30 to 39 with primary liver carcinoma and hepatitis B virus infection. This chain links TRBV12-3 or TRBV12-4 with TRBJ2-1, with D possibly TRBD1 on 6 matching bases. The sample comprised peripheral blood. CDR3 in DNA: TGTGCCAGCAGTATCAGGGGTCGTAGCAATGAGCAGTTCTTC. Amino acids: CASSIRGRSNEQFF.